A single sample is the source of the 32 T cell receptor beta chains below, sequenced in a study of T-cell memory formation after mild COVID-19 (dated by TCRdb to the early 2020s). Library preparation used 5' RACE. Sequencing was carried out with an Illumina NovaSeq 6000. TCRdb trimmed public reads at Q25 via fastp, called clones via MiXCR and kept in-frame beta chains. Merged by CDR3 protein, the rows form single entries marked with the most common genes and DNA. This sample gives hundreds of thousands of distinct CDR3 sequences in total; roughly 18% of them show up just once. About 22% of the sample comes from the top ten. Sequences were obtained from PBMCs or a T cell subset sorted from them (not recorded which). All receptors derive from a young man who had mild COVID-19 (a few samples of this study predate the infection). The sample titles of this study are shuffled in the database, so cell type and time point are left out; the donor was told from shared clones.

This sequence joins TRBV5-1 and TRBJ2-2; D perhaps matches TRBD2 (6 bases). V was trimmed by 4 bases and J by 4 bases, leaving 11 bases between them. The CDR3 totals 14 residues. The germline V gene has CDR1 SGHRS and CDR2 YFSETQ. The CDR3 sequence: CASSMGGITGELFF. Here the CDR3 DNA reads TGCGCCAGCAGCATGGGGGGAATCACCGGGGAGCTGTTTTTT.

Only a few counts were recorded for this clonotype. V gene TRBV5-1 combines with J gene TRBJ1-2; D is uncertain. Germline CDR1 reads SGHRS; CDR2 reads YFSETQ. There are 13 residues in the CDR3. V lost 2 bases to trimming and J lost 5 bases, with 10 bases between them. The CDR3 spells CASSFLTEYGYTF. DNA of the CDR3: TGCGCCAGCAGCTTCCTGACGGAATATGGCTACACCTTC.

This rearrangement joins TRBV4-1 to TRBJ2-7, with D maybe TRBD2 (6 bases). There are 17 residues in the CDR3. Trimming left V 1 base short and J 2 bases short, with 18 bases between. Germline V gives CDR1 MGHRA, CDR2 YSYEKL. CDR3 in DNA: TGCGCCAGCAGCCAAGTTCTATCGCAGGGACTCACCTACGAGCAGTACGTC. It specifies CASSQVLSQGLTYEQYV.

This clonotype was counted between two and nine times. The V call is TRBV4-2, the J call TRBJ2-1; 12 bases agree with TRBD2. Per the germline V gene, CDR1 is LGHNA and CDR2 is YNFKEQ. With V trimmed by 1 base and J by 4 bases, 2 bases remained unmatched. The CDR3 sequence is 16 residues long. This CDR3 reads CASSQALAGGYNEQFF. The CDR3 DNA sequence: TGTGCCAGCAGCCAAGCACTAGCGGGGGGTTACAATGAGCAGTTCTTC.

This clonotype was counted a few times. This rearrangement joins TRBV3-1 to TRBJ2-7; maybe TRBD1 (6 bases). The CDR3 has 15 residues. V lost 3 bases and J lost 0, with 12 bases in between. Germline assignment: CDR1 LGHDT and CDR2 YNNKEL (reference sequence). The CDR3 loop is CASSQSYRASYEQYF. In DNA form, the CDR3 reads TGTGCCAGCAGCCAGAGCTACAGGGCCTCCTACGAGCAGTACTTC.

The chain is built from TRBV9 and TRBJ1-5; D not resolved. This CDR3 has 13 amino acids. Per germline, CDR1 SGDLS and CDR2 YYNGEE. V dropped 4 bases and J dropped 1 base, with 6 bases sitting between them. Here the CDR3 DNA reads TGTGCCAGCAGCCCTATAAGCAATCAGCCCCAGCATTTT. As protein: CASSPISNQPQHF.

The rearrangement uses TRBV6-6 and TRBJ1-1; TRBD1 is a possible D gene (6 bases). Trimming removed 10 bases from V and 3 bases from J, with 24 bases in between. CDR1 is MNHNY and CDR2 is SVGAGI in the germline V gene (reference sequence). The CDR3 contains 16 residues. The CDR3 reads CATHEAEGVWDTEAFF. In nucleotides, the CDR3 is TGTGCCACGCACGAGGCAGAGGGGGTATGGGACACTGAAGCTTTCTTT.

The V and J genes are TRBV12-3 or TRBV12-4 and TRBJ1-1; D is possibly TRBD1 (5 bases). The CDR3 totals 14 residues. V was pared by 6 bases and J by 1 base, with 12 bases between. The CDR3 sequence: CASSQVGGNTEAFF. The CDR3 DNA reads as TGTGCCAGCAGCCAGGTGGGGGGGAACACTGAAGCTTTCTTT.

This clonotype has more than one count but fewer than ten. The rearrangement links TRBV4-3 to TRBJ1-2; a possible D gene is TRBD1 (6 bases). V gave up 5 bases and J gave up 1 base, with 11 bases separating them. From germline, CDR1 is LGHNA and CDR2 YSLEER. The CDR3 sequence is 14 residues long. Written as DNA, the CDR3 is TGCGCCAGCAGCAACGGGACATATAACTATGGCTACACCTTC. This codes for CASSNGTYNYGYTF.

The rearrangement uses TRBV5-5 and TRBJ2-7; TRBD1 is a possible D gene (5 bases). The V and J ends lost 4 bases and 1 base respectively, with 9 bases between them. The CDR3 is 13 amino acids. CDR1 and CDR2 (germline): SGHKS, YYEKEE (reference sequence). CDR3 coding DNA: TGTGCCAGCAGCGTCGACAGATCCTACGAGCAGTACGTC. Encoded protein: CASSVDRSYEQYV.

This chain connects TRBV20-1 to TRBJ1-2; D remains unclear. Germline V CDR1 and CDR2: DFQATT, SNEGSKA (reference sequence). V lost 6 bases and J 6 bases, leaving 17 bases between the germline ends. CDR3 length: 13 amino acids. The chain's CDR3 is CSAPQPAWDGYTF. CDR3 coding DNA: TGCAGTGCCCCTCAACCCGCCTGGGATGGCTACACCTTC.

The table lists this clonotype with a few counts. The V call is TRBV6-2 or TRBV6-3, the J call TRBJ2-2; possibly TRBD2 for D (6 bases). V dropped 6 bases and J dropped 8 bases, with 16 bases sitting between them. The germline V gene encodes CDR1 MNHEY and CDR2 SVGEGT. This CDR3 is built from 14 residues. The CDR3 loop reads CASRPLTRNGELFF. CDR3 DNA sequence: TGTGCCAGCAGACCCCTGACTAGGAATGGGGAGCTGTTTTTT.

The rearrangement joins TRBV28 to TRBJ1-5; D call uncertain. CDR1 MDHEN and CDR2 SYDVKM come from the germline V gene. The CDR3 has 15 residues. V was cut by 6 bases and J by 0 bases, with 12 bases left in between. The CDR3 DNA reads as TGTGCCAGCAGAAGAGCGGATTATAGCAATCAGCCCCAGCATTTT. Its protein product is CASRRADYSNQPQHF.

The gene calls are TRBV9 and TRBJ2-5; D is perhaps TRBD1 or TRBD2 (6 bases each). Per the germline V gene, CDR1 is SGDLS and CDR2 is YYNGEE. CDR3 length equals 15 residues. The V gene lost 3 bases and the J gene lost 5 bases, with 17 bases spanning the gap. For the CDR3, the DNA is TGTGCCAGCAGCGACCTGGGGGGCCCGTACGAGACCCAGTACTTC. Protein sequence: CASSDLGGPYETQYF.

On this clonotype itself: The junction departs from germline at one end; a sequencing error may be responsible. The chain links TRBV6-2 or TRBV6-3 to TRBJ1-6, with 10 bases identical to TRBD1. The CDR3 extends over 14 amino acids. Looked up from germline, CDR1 is MNHEY and CDR2 is SVGEGT. CDR3 loop: CASSRDRGNSPIHF. Written as DNA, the CDR3 is TGTGCCAGCAGCCGGGACAGGGGTAATTCACCCATCCACTTT.

V is TRBV7-9 and J is TRBJ2-5, with 7 bases fitting TRBD2. Germline V gene sequence: CDR1 SEHNR, CDR2 FQNEAQ (reference sequence). The CDR3 loop spans 17 amino acids. J lost 2 bases, V lost 5 bases, and 14 bases had no gene match. CDR3 sequence: CASSPRGGRGFQETQYF. CDR3 coding DNA: TGTGCCAGCAGCCCTAGAGGAGGGAGGGGCTTTCAAGAGACCCAGTACTTC. Variable domain in full (rest from reference TRBV7-9 and TRBJ2-5): DTGVSQNPRHKITKRGQNVTFRCDPISEHNRLYWYRQTLGQGPEFLTYFQNEAQLEKSRLLSDRFSAERPKGSFSTLEIQRTEQGDSAMYLCASSPRGGRGFQETQYFGPGTRLLVL.

This clonotype showed up just a few times. The chain combines TRBV21-1 with TRBJ2-3; the DNA was not compared with TRBD1, the D call given in the table. TRBV21-1 is an annotated pseudogene. The CDR3 has 16 residues. The CDR3 DNA is TGTGCCAGCAGCAAAGGTTACGCGGGGGCCGCTAATACGCAGTATTTT. Translated: CASSKGYAGAANTQYF.

V gene TRBV10-3 combines with J gene TRBJ2-3, with TRBD2 as a possible D gene (6 bases). Germline values: CDR1 ENHRY, CDR2 SYGVKD. This CDR3 contains 12 residues. V dropped 10 bases and J dropped 4 bases, with 12 bases sitting between them. CDR3 residues: CATGGLADTQYF. The CDR3 bases are TGTGCCACCGGAGGGCTAGCAGATACGCAGTATTTT.

The chain links TRBV24-1 to TRBJ1-5; D perhaps matches TRBD1 (6 bases). Trimming took 8 bases from V and 1 from J, leaving 8 bases between them. There are 13 residues in the CDR3. Germline V gene sequence: CDR1 KGHDR, CDR2 SFDVKD. CDR3 loop: CATNGGSNQPQHF. In DNA, the CDR3 is TGTGCCACCAATGGGGGCAGCAATCAGCCCCAGCATTTT.

This clonotype turned up a few times. The CDR3 sequence: CASSSGGLETQYF. CDR3 DNA sequence: TGCGCCAGCAGCTCCGGGGGCTTGGAGACCCAGTACTTC. This chain uses TRBV5-1 with TRBJ2-5, with D perhaps assigned TRBD1 or TRBD2 (6 bases each). Germline assignment: CDR1 SGHRS and CDR2 YFSETQ. The CDR3 totals 13 residues. V lost 3 bases, J lost 5 bases, and 11 bases lay in between.

In its sample, this clonotype was seen many times. CDR3 amino acids: CSVDTVQQFF. The CDR3 coding sequence is TGCAGCGTTGATACAGTACAGCAGTTCTTC. The genes are TRBV29-1 and TRBJ2-1; D is undetermined. Germline CDR1 is SQVTM and CDR2 is ANQGSEA. This CDR3 region has 10 residues. V was cut by 3 bases and J by 11 bases, with 8 bases left in between.

In its sample, this clonotype was seen a few times. This chain joins TRBV18 and TRBJ2-7; D is perhaps TRBD1 or TRBD2 (5 bases each). The germline CDR1 and CDR2 sequences are KGHSH and LQKENI. Trimming removed 0 bases at V and 2 bases at J, with 11 bases between. CDR3 length equals 15 residues. DNA of the CDR3: TGTGCCAGCTCACCACCGGGACGGCAGACCTACGAGCAGTACTTC. Amino acid sequence: CASSPPGRQTYEQYF.

This clonotype was seen a handful of times. This chain joins TRBV2 and TRBJ2-1, with a tentative D call TRBD1 (7 bases). The CDR3 loop spans 13 amino acids. V was trimmed by 8 bases and J by 10 bases, leaving 18 bases between them. Per germline, CDR1 SNHLY and CDR2 FYNNEI. Here the CDR3 DNA reads TGTGCCAGCCGGGGGACTGCCAGGGGGGAGCAGTTCTTC. Translating it yields CASRGTARGEQFF.

This clonotype was counted between two and nine times. The V call is TRBV12-3 or TRBV12-4, the J call TRBJ1-5, with 9 bases aligning to TRBD1. This CDR3 is built from 15 residues. The ends lost 6 bases at V and 6 bases at J; junction bases unmatched: 9. CDR3 in amino acids: CASSPDRGLTQPQHF. The CDR3 nucleotides are TGTGCCAGCAGCCCGGACAGGGGCCTCACTCAGCCCCAGCATTTT.

This chain connects TRBV2 to TRBJ2-5, with D perhaps TRBD2 (6 bases). CDR1 and CDR2 from the germline V gene are SNHLY and FYNNEI. CDR3 length: 13 residues. Between the trimmed V and J ends, which lost 8 bases and 0 bases, there was a span of 10 bases. CDR3 in DNA: TGTGCCAGCCCTGGGGGGTACCAAGAGACCCAGTACTTC. Its protein product is CASPGGYQETQYF.

The V and J genes are TRBV5-1 and TRBJ2-1; 14 bases line up with TRBD2. The CDR3 has 16 residues. CDR1 SGHRS and CDR2 YFSETQ come from the germline V gene. Trimming at V came to 0 bases and at J to 6 bases, leaving 2 bases not matched to a gene. Written as DNA, the CDR3 is TGCGCCAGCAGCTTGGAGGGGACTAGCGGGGGCAATGAGCAGTTCTTC. Protein product: CASSLEGTSGGNEQFF. The full variable domain, its missing parts supplied by reference TRBV5-1 and TRBJ2-1, is KAGVTQTPRYLIKTRGQQVTLSCSPISGHRSVSWYQQTPGQGLQFLFEYFSETQRNKGNFPGRFSGRQFSNSRSEMNVSTLELGDSALYLCASSLEGTSGGNEQFFGPGTRLTVL.

This clonotype was seen more than once but under ten times. V is TRBV11-2 and J is TRBJ2-1; 15 bases agree with TRBD2. This CDR3 spans 14 amino acids. Germline CDR1 reads SGHAT; CDR2 reads FQNNGV. V shed 8 bases, J shed 10 bases, and the junction held 6 bases outside the gene matches. CDR3 in DNA: TGTGCCAGCGGGACTAGCGGGGGGTTAGGGGAGCAGTTCTTC. Translating gives CASGTSGGLGEQFF.

The V gene is TRBV4-3, the J gene TRBJ1-4, with 8 bases identical to TRBD1. Germline lookup yields CDR1 LGHNA and CDR2 YSLEER. V shed 3 bases and J 0 bases; nucleotides not matched to a gene: 12. The CDR3 totals 19 residues. The CDR3 DNA reads TGCGCCAGCAGCCAGATTATGACAGGGGTGGAGGCAACTAATGAAAAACTGTTTTTT. It yields the protein CASSQIMTGVEATNEKLFF.

The chain couples TRBV7-2 to TRBJ2-3; the match to TRBD2 covers 7 bases. The CDR3 is made up of 13 amino acids. V lost 6 bases and J lost 6; bases outside the gene matches: 6. CDR1 is SGHTA and CDR2 is FQGNSA in the germline V gene. This chain's CDR3 is CASRTASGDTQYF. The CDR3 nucleotides are TGTGCCAGCAGGACGGCTAGCGGCGATACGCAGTATTTT.

The table lists this clonotype with a few counts. V is TRBV7-6 and J is TRBJ1-6; 10 positions match TRBD1. The CDR3 totals 14 residues. J gave up 10 bases and V 4 bases, and 4 bases lay outside the gene matches. The germline V gene has CDR1 SGHVS and CDR2 FNYEAQ. This CDR3 reads CASSSGTGESPLHF. CDR3 nucleotides: TGTGCCAGCAGCTCCGGGACAGGGGAATCACCCCTCCACTTT.

This chain links TRBV29-1 with TRBJ2-7; a possible D gene is TRBD2 (6 bases). The CDR3 contains 16 residues. Germline CDR1 reads SQVTM; CDR2 reads ANQGSEA. Trimming pared 3 bases from V and 5 bases from J, leaving 23 bases between. CDR3 residues: CSVEDPGLFVIDEQYV. CDR3 coding DNA: TGCAGCGTTGAGGATCCAGGACTATTTGTCATCGACGAGCAGTACGTC.

The rearrangement uses TRBV12-3 or TRBV12-4 and TRBJ1-5, with 9 positions matching TRBD1. The junction had 2 bases not matched to a gene; V was cut back by 5 bases and J by 0 bases. This CDR3 region has 15 residues. CDR3 loop: CASSGQGISNQPQHF. In DNA form, the CDR3 reads TGTGCCAGCAGTGGACAGGGGATTAGCAATCAGCCCCAGCATTTT.